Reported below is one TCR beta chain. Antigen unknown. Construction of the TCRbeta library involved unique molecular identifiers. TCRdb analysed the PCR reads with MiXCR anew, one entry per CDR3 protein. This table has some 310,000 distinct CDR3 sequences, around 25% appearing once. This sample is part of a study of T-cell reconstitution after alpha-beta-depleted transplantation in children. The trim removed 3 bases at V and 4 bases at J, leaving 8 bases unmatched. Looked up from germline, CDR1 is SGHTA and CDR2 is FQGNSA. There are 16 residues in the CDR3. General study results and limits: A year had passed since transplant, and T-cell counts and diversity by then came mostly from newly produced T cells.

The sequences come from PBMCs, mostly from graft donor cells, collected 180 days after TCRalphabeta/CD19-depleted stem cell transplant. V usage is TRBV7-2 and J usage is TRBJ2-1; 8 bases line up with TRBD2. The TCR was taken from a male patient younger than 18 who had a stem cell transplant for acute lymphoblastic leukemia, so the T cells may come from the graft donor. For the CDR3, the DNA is TGTGCCAGCAGCTTCGCCGGGACTAGGTCTTACAATGAGCAGTTCTTC. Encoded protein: CASSFAGTRSYNEQFF.